Below are 12 T cell receptor beta chains sequenced from a single sample in a study of blood T cell repertoires in COVID-19. Sequencing used immunoSEQ multiplex PCR; TCRdb keeps in-frame clones, though not all of them. The sample consists of under 130,000 clones, 80% to 90% of them appearing once. The sequenced sample consisted of peripheral blood. These receptor sequences come from an elderly woman with acute or convalescent COVID-19.

V and J are TRBV30 and TRBJ1-3; 7 bases are shared with TRBD1. The CDR3 totals 15 residues. Germline CDR1 and CDR2: GTSNPN and SVGIG (reference sequence). V lost 1 base and J lost 0; bases outside the gene matches: 3. DNA of the CDR3: TGTGCCTGGAGTGGGGGACAGACCTCTGGAAACACCATATATTTT. This codes for CAWSGGQTSGNTIYF.

The J gene is TRBJ1-1, the V gene TRBV7-8, with D tentatively TRBD1 (6 bases). Germline V gene data show CDR1 as SGHVS and CDR2 as FQNEAQ. V was trimmed by 4 bases and J by 3 bases, leaving 15 bases between them. There are 15 residues in the CDR3. The CDR3 DNA sequence: TGTGCCAGCAGCTCCCCAGCGGGGGGCGACACTGAAGCTTTCTTT. It yields the protein CASSSPAGGDTEAFF.

The V gene is TRBV27, the J gene TRBJ2-3; 12 nucleotides line up with TRBD2. V dropped 5 bases and J dropped 3; count of bases not matched to a gene: 9. Germline V gives CDR1 MNHEY, CDR2 SMNVEV (reference sequence). This CDR3 is 17 amino acids long. DNA for the CDR3: TGTGCCAGCAGTGTAAACGGACTAGCGGGGAGGACAGATACGCAGTATTTT. As protein: CASSVNGLAGRTDTQYF.

CDR3 sequence reads: CASSEGRLGYGYTF. CDR3 coding DNA: TGTGCCAGCAGTGAAGGCCGACTAGGCTATGGCTACACCTTC. The chain links TRBV2 to TRBJ1-2; D not certain. Trimming left V 1 base short and J 4 bases short, with 10 bases between. CDR1 and CDR2 (germline): SNHLY, FYNNEI. The CDR3 is 14 amino acids.

This sequence joins TRBV6-1 and TRBJ1-2; tentatively, D is TRBD1 (6 bases). The CDR3 covers 14 residues. CDR1 is MNHNS and CDR2 is SASEGT in the germline V gene. Trimming took 1 base from V and 7 from J, leaving 13 bases between them. The chain's CDR3 is CASSEGQEWRGYTF. The CDR3 region has the DNA TGTGCCAGCAGTGAAGGACAGGAGTGGCGTGGCTACACCTTC.

This clone was seen just once. This sequence joins TRBV6-4 and TRBJ1-1; D not certain. From germline, CDR1 is MRHNA and CDR2 SNTAGT. This CDR3 comprises 13 residues. V was pared by 6 bases and J by 1 base, with 9 bases between. DNA for the CDR3: TGTGCCAGCAGCGCTACGGGGAACACTGAAGCTTTCTTT. It encodes CASSATGNTEAFF.

The V call is TRBV15, the J call TRBJ2-1, with 13 bases lining up with TRBD2. Losses at the gene ends were 6 bases for V and 3 bases for J; bases not matched to a gene: 5. Germline V gives CDR1 LNHNV, CDR2 YYDKDF (reference sequence). The CDR3 runs 16 residues. This CDR3 is CATRPGLAGNYNEQFF. The CDR3 DNA is TGTGCCACCAGACCGGGACTAGCGGGGAACTACAATGAGCAGTTCTTC.

The sample holds one count of this clone. This chain links TRBV5-4 with TRBJ2-2; 8 bases fit TRBD2. Trimming cost V 5 bases and J 6 bases; bases outside gene matches: 9. The germline V gene encodes CDR1 SGHNT and CDR2 YYREEE (reference sequence). The CDR3 sequence is 15 residues long. The CDR3 loop reads CASSSSGARAGELFF. The DNA of the CDR3 is TGTGCCAGCAGTAGTAGCGGGGCTCGCGCCGGGGAGCTGTTTTTT. Drawing the rest from reference TRBV5-4 and TRBJ2-2, the complete variable domain is ETGVTQSPTHLIKTRGQQVTLRCSSQSGHNTVSWYQQALGQGPQFIFQYYREEENGRGNFPPRFSGLQFPNYSSELNVNALELDDSALYLCASSSSGARAGELFFGEGSRLTVL.

The J gene is TRBJ2-1, the V gene TRBV7-2, with 7 bases aligning to TRBD1. The CDR3 totals 14 residues. Trimming removed 7 bases from V and 2 bases from J; junction bases left unmatched: 5. In germline, CDR1 is SGHTA, CDR2 FQGNSA. The CDR3 is CASNTGVTYNEQFF. The CDR3 coding sequence is TGTGCCAGCAACACAGGGGTGACCTACAATGAGCAGTTCTTC.

This clone was counted only a few times. This chain joins TRBV5-1 and TRBJ2-2, with D possibly TRBD2 on 5 matching bases. The CDR3 length is 12 residues. Deletions cut 6 bases from V and 6 bases from J, with 9 bases between. Looked up from germline, CDR1 is SGHRS and CDR2 is YFSETQ. The CDR3 here is CASNLGAGELFF. CDR3 bases: TGCGCCAGCAACCTCGGGGCCGGGGAGCTGTTTTTT.

The chain carries TRBV29-1 and TRBJ2-3; 10 bases line up with TRBD2. The trim removed 5 bases at V and 6 bases at J, leaving 11 bases unmatched. From germline, CDR1 is SQVTM and CDR2 ANQGSEA. The length of the CDR3 is 15 residues. The CDR3, as DNA: TGCAGCGTTCAGCGGGAGGGAAAGGTTCAGGATACGCAGTATTTT. It codes for CSVQREGKVQDTQYF.

This clone came up a few times. The chain has TRBV24-1 and TRBJ2-1; 9 bases fit TRBD1. Germline CDR1 and CDR2: KGHDR and SFDVKD. This CDR3 contains 16 residues. The trim removed 1 base at V and 8 bases at J, leaving 8 bases unmatched. The CDR3 reads CATSDFTGGMLDEQFF. The DNA for the CDR3 is TGTGCCACCAGTGATTTTACAGGGGGCATGCTGGATGAGCAGTTCTTC.